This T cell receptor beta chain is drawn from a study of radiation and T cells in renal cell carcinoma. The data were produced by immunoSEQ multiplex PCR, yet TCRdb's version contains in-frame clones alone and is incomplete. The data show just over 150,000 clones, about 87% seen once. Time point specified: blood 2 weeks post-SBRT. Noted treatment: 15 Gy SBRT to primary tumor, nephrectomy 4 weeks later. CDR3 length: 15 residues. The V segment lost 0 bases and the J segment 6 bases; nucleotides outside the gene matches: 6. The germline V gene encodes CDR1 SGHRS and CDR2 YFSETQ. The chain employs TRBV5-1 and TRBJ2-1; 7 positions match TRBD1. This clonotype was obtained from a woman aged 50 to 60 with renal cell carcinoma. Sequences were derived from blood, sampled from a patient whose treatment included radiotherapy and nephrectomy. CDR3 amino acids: CASSLGDRAANEQFF. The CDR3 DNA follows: TGCGCCAGCAGCTTGGGCGACAGGGCGGCCAATGAGCAGTTCTTC.